The source of this T cell receptor beta chain is a study of T-cell reconstitution after alpha-beta-depleted transplantation in children listed by TCRdb under 2016. Background on the whole study: Using TCR repertoire profiling, the study quantitatively followed how T-cell immune reconstitution unfolded in children after TCRalphabeta/CD19-depleted allogeneic hematopoietic cell transplantation. The paper's findings and limits, for the study overall: The high TCRbeta diversity at day 60 in some patients was ascribed to recipient T cells and intrathymic progenitors that had survived conditioning. Hyperexpanded clone frequencies declined over subsequent months; after one year, T-cell counts and TCRbeta diversity were mostly attributed to newly produced T cells. The apparently early alphabetaT-cell count recovery about two months after transplant was reportedly dependent on only several hundred rapidly expanded clones derived from non-depleted graft cells.

Libraries were constructed by PCR. TCRdb shows the sequencer as Illumina HiSeq 2500. TCR libraries were prepared with molecular barcoding, using unique molecular identifiers to normalize TCRbeta repertoire quantification. In-frame beta chains were kept once TCRdb had trimmed the public reads at Q25 with fastp and called clones with MiXCR. Each record represents a unique CDR3 protein, reported with the most common genes and DNA among its rows. In this sample the table shows some 15,000 distinct CDR3 sequences, approximately 5.2% of which occur a single time. The ten largest account for roughly 6.4% of the sample. This clonotype was detected many times. Its antigen remains undetermined. No per-base quality is available; no much larger clone lies one base away. Taken with the paper, the label for treatment or condition translates to: allogeneic hematopoietic cell transplantation with graft depleted of TCRalphabeta T cells and CD19 B cells. TCRalphabeta/CD19-depleted allogeneic hematopoietic cell grafts were given to the transplant recipients, all of whom were children.

The germline V gene sets CDR1 to MDHEN and CDR2 to SYDVKM. The CDR3 numbers 11 residues from cysteine through phenylalanine. This entry keeps only the CDR3 DNA: 33 bases, framed from base 1. V is shortened by 4 bases, J by 9 bases, and the region joining them spans 7 bases. The source material was PBMCs, sampled before TCRalphabeta/CD19-depleted stem cell transplant. The V gene is TRBV28 and the J gene is TRBJ2-1; TRBD2 is perhaps the D gene, given 5 matching bases. The receptor was isolated from a boy younger than 18 with acute lymphoblastic leukemia, due to receive a stem cell transplant. The encoded CDR3 is CASSSAVEQFF. The DNA reads TGTGCCAGCAGTTCAGCGGTTGAGCAGTTCTTC.